This T cell receptor (beta chain) was recorded in a study of T cell responses to AZD1222 COVID-19 vaccine. Data came from immunoSEQ multiplex PCR; TCRdb stores just in-frame clones and leaves some out. The sample has 130,000 or so clones, 90% to 95% seen once; the top ten hold around 3.1%. This sequence was found in an adult in good health. This specimen was peripheral blood, taken on day 0 of AZD1222 vaccination.

The chain's CDR3 is CASRAGTGYEKLFF. For the CDR3, the DNA is TGTGCCAGCAGAGCCGGGACAGGGTATGAAAAACTGTTTTTT. The V and J genes are TRBV6-5 and TRBJ1-4; 9 bases are shared with TRBD1. The CDR3 sequence is 14 residues long. Germline V CDR1 and CDR2: MNHEY, SVGAGI. V trimming: 6 bases; J trimming: 6 bases; junction bases outside the gene matches: 5.